The sequence of this T cell receptor (beta chain) was determined in a study of regulatory T cells in long-lasting Graves disease. As for the study in general: A definition of persistent Graves' disease required over 5 years of antithyroid drugs plus positive TSH receptor antibodies. Findings and limits, study-wide: The persistent group shared 2,500 to 3,000 public clonotypes, more than the 966 shared by new patients. It was in persistent disease that TRBV28, TRBJ1-2 and TRBJ2-5 were favored.

This clonotype has at least ten counts. What it recognizes is unknown. Indicated time point: persistent/refractory GD, antithyroid drugs over 5 years with positive TRAb. Generation of the TCR library employed RNA extracted from PBMCs. Investigators prepared the TCR beta libraries by applying iRepertoire HTBI primers and Arm-PCR of CDR3 regions. TCRdb recomputed calls from the multiplex PCR reads with MiXCR, one row per CDR3 protein. The sample holds roughly 400,000 distinct CDR3 sequences, around 20% seen once. This CDR3 comprises 14 residues. The V segment lost 1 base and the J segment 3 bases; nucleotides outside the gene matches: 3. CDR1 is SGHTA and CDR2 is FQGNSA in the germline V gene.

The chain recombines TRBV7-2 with TRBJ2-7; 7 bases agree with TRBD1. Sample: peripheral blood mononuclear cells (PBMCs), taken when the disease was refractory, from a patient treated with antithyroid drugs. The receptor was derived from a female donor with Graves disease. CDR3 DNA: TGTGCCAGCAGCTTAGACGGGACAGACTACGAGCAGTACTTC. As protein: CASSLDGTDYEQYF. The full variable domain, in which reference TRBV7-2 and TRBJ2-7 provide the parts outside the CDR3, is GAGVSQSPSNKVTEKGKDVELRCDPISGHTALYWYRQSLGQGLEFLIYFQGNSAPDKSGLPSDRFSAERTGGSVSTLTIQRTQQEDSAVYLCASSLDGTDYEQYFGPGTRLTVT.